These 21 T cell receptor beta chains were all obtained from the same sample, sequenced in a study of Ad26.COV2.S vaccination and SARS-CoV-2 variants. Some clones are missing from TCRdb's copy, which holds only in-frame ones; the method was immunoSEQ multiplex PCR. In the table there are roughly 240,000 clones, around 89% of which are singletons. The treatment is: approximately 18 received Ad26.COV2.S at low or high dose, single or two shots; 5 received placebo; per-sample allocation not given. Day 63 after the first injection of vaccine or placebo was the sampling time. The sequencing used peripheral blood, collected in a trial of Ad26.COV2.S vaccine versus placebo. These receptors came from a person aged 18-60 years who received the Ad26.COV2.S COVID-19 vaccine or a placebo.

The V gene is TRBV5-1, the J gene TRBJ2-7; D not certain. Trimming left V 0 bases short and J 3 bases short, with 7 bases between. Germline CDR1 SGHRS, CDR2 YFSETQ. The CDR3 length is 13 residues. CDR3 amino acids: CASSLGNNYEQYF. Here the CDR3 DNA reads TGCGCCAGCAGCTTGGGTAATAACTACGAGCAGTACTTC.

The gene calls are TRBV7-2 and TRBJ1-1, with a tentative D call TRBD1 (6 bases). V was clipped by 4 bases and J by 4 bases, with 19 bases between them. CDR3 length: 16 residues. Germline CDR1 reads SGHTA; CDR2 reads FQGNSA. The CDR3: CASSSGGGRGGTEAFF. In DNA form, the CDR3 reads TGTGCCAGCAGCTCTGGCGGGGGGCGTGGGGGCACTGAAGCTTTCTTT.

J is TRBJ2-7 and V is TRBV7-9; 9 bases match TRBD1. Germline V gene sequence: CDR1 SEHNR, CDR2 FQNEAQ (reference sequence). The CDR3 covers 15 residues. The V gene end was trimmed by 4 bases and the J gene end by 2 bases; junction bases not matched to a gene: 6. CDR3 sequence: CASSSRQGGTYEQYF. As DNA, the CDR3 is TGTGCCAGCAGCTCCCGACAGGGGGGTACCTACGAGCAGTACTTC.

This clone was found once. V gene TRBV7-2 combines with J gene TRBJ1-1; D unclear. Germline loops: CDR1 SGHTA, CDR2 FQGNSA. The CDR3 runs 14 residues. V lost 7 bases, J lost 4 bases, and 16 bases lay in between. CDR3: CASTPHRAGTEAFF. The CDR3 DNA is TGTGCCAGCACCCCACATAGGGCGGGCACTGAAGCTTTCTTT.

The chain couples TRBV6-5 to TRBJ2-3; 7 nucleotides line up with TRBD2. With 6 bases clipped from V and 4 bases from J, the junction kept 4 bases outside the gene matches. The length of the CDR3 is 13 residues. Germline lookup yields CDR1 MNHEY and CDR2 SVGAGI. CDR3 DNA sequence: TGTGCCAGCAGAACTAGCGCCTCAGATACGCAGTATTTT. This gives the protein CASRTSASDTQYF.

Turning to this clone: The junction differs from germline at one of its ends, possibly a read error. J is TRBJ2-3 and V is TRBV7-7; D is uncertain. This CDR3 has 14 amino acids. Germline V CDR1 and CDR2: SSHAT, FNYEAQ (reference sequence). CDR3 DNA sequence: TGTGCTAGCAGCCCGACTGGAGCCACAGATACGCAGTATTTT. Amino acids: CASSPTGATDTQYF.

The chain employs TRBV18 and TRBJ1-2; no definite D call. V was cut by 2 bases and J by 2 bases, with 6 bases left in between. The germline gives CDR1 KGHSH, CDR2 LQKENI. This CDR3 region has 13 residues. For the CDR3, the DNA is TGTGCCAGCTCACCAAAGGAGAACTATGGCTACACCTTC. The encoded protein is CASSPKENYGYTF.

This clone was seen a few times. CDR3 in amino acids: CASSPLPGGQTEAFF. As DNA, the CDR3 is TGTGCCAGCTCACCTTTACCTGGAGGACAGACTGAAGCTTTCTTT. The rearrangement links TRBV18 to TRBJ1-1; D is possibly TRBD1 (6 bases). Trimming shortened V by 3 bases and J by 5 bases, and 16 bases separated the two germline ends. The CDR3 extends over 15 amino acids. Germline assignment: CDR1 KGHSH and CDR2 LQKENI.

V gene TRBV30 combines with J gene TRBJ1-1, with 10 bases identical to TRBD1. V lost 2 bases to trimming and J lost 11 bases; unmatched junction nucleotides: 11. Germline loops: CDR1 GTSNPN, CDR2 SVGIG (reference sequence). The CDR3 runs 14 residues. In DNA, the CDR3 is TGTGCCTGGAGTATTCTACGACAGGGGGCGAAGGCTTTCTTT. Its protein is CAWSILRQGAKAFF.

This rearrangement joins TRBV14 to TRBJ2-6; D possibly corresponds to TRBD2 (5 bases). There are 18 residues in the CDR3. With 4 bases removed from V and 2 bases from J, the gap between germline ends came to 18 bases. Per the germline V gene, CDR1 is SGHDN and CDR2 is FVKESK. CDR3 nucleotide sequence: TGTGCCAGCAGCCGATCCCCTGTGCGGACTCCTGGGGCCAACGTCCTGACTTTC. It codes for CASSRSPVRTPGANVLTF.

This clone was found a few times. The chain employs TRBV7-2 and TRBJ2-1; 8 positions match TRBD2. V shed 3 bases and J 8 bases; nucleotides not matched to a gene: 3. The CDR3 loop spans 13 amino acids. The V gene's germline CDR1 is SGHTA and CDR2 FQGNSA. CDR3 protein: CASSFRGGYEQFF. As DNA, the CDR3 is TGTGCCAGCAGCTTCCGGGGGGGCTATGAGCAGTTCTTC.

The rearrangement links TRBV19 to TRBJ2-5, with 8 bases matching TRBD2. Germline loops: CDR1 LNHDA, CDR2 SQIVND (reference sequence). This CDR3 comprises 17 residues. The trim removed 5 bases at V and 1 base at J, leaving 12 bases unmatched. DNA for the CDR3: TGTGCCAGTAGTGGGGACCTAAGGACTAGCCTCCAAGAGACCCAGTACTTC. As protein: CASSGDLRTSLQETQYF.

The chain combines TRBV7-3 with TRBJ2-3; the D is unclear. Germline V gene data show CDR1 as SGHTA and CDR2 as FQGTGA. CDR3 length: 16 residues. V lost 5 bases and J lost 2, with 17 bases in between. CDR3 loop: CASSPTRLSPTDTQYF. CDR3 DNA: TGTGCCAGCAGCCCGACACGACTGAGCCCCACAGATACGCAGTATTTT.

This sequence joins TRBV15 and TRBJ1-4; no definite D call. This CDR3 is built from 15 residues. Germline CDR1 reads LNHNV; CDR2 reads YYDKDF (reference sequence). Trimming cost V 1 base and J 6 bases, with 12 bases left between them. CDR3 DNA sequence: TGTGCCACCAGCAGAGCGGATGATCGGGATGAAAAACTGTTTTTT. Residues: CATSRADDRDEKLFF.

This sequence joins TRBV5-8 and TRBJ1-2; no clear D gene. Trimming removed 2 bases from V and 4 bases from J, with 9 bases in between. Germline lookup yields CDR1 SGHTS and CDR2 YDEGEE. This CDR3 has 13 amino acids. The CDR3 DNA sequence: TGTGCCAGCAGCTTTGCTCGGCTCTATGGCTACACCTTC. Protein sequence: CASSFARLYGYTF.

About this clone: This CDR3 is also generated by other DNA sequences in the sample. V and J are TRBV5-5 and TRBJ1-5; weak D call: TRBD1 (5 bases). Germline-derived CDR1 and CDR2 are SGHKS and YYEKEE (reference sequence). V was trimmed by 0 bases and J by 2 bases, leaving 6 bases between them. This CDR3 has 14 amino acids. CDR3 sequence: CASSLGGGNQPQHF. The CDR3 region has the DNA TGTGCCAGCAGCTTGGGAGGGGGCAATCAGCCCCAGCATTTT.

The chain uses TRBV19 and TRBJ1-5, with TRBD1 as a possible D gene (6 bases). The V end was cut by 3 bases, the J end by 2 bases, with 14 bases between. Per the germline V gene, CDR1 is LNHDA and CDR2 is SQIVND (reference sequence). The CDR3 has 16 amino acids. CDR3 amino acids: CASSMGEEGGNQPQHF. CDR3 bases: TGTGCCAGTAGTATGGGGGAGGAGGGGGGCAATCAGCCCCAGCATTTT.

This clone is a singleton in its sample. The rearrangement joins TRBV5-6 to TRBJ2-5; TRBD1 aligns across 8 bases. V dropped 6 bases and J dropped 4; count of bases not matched to a gene: 11. Germline loops: CDR1 SGHDT, CDR2 YYEEEE. The CDR3 covers 15 residues. The CDR3 sequence is CASTLRTGKGETQYF. In nucleotides, the CDR3 is TGTGCCAGCACCCTAAGGACAGGGAAAGGAGAGACCCAGTACTTC.

This clone was observed a few times. The CDR3 spells CASSLFETGPREQYF. The DNA of the CDR3 is TGCGCCAGCAGCTTGTTCGAGACAGGCCCTCGGGAGCAGTACTTC. The chain has TRBV5-1 and TRBJ2-7; TRBD1 might be the D (6 bases). The CDR3 has 15 residues. V lost 1 base and J lost 7, with 18 bases in between. Germline V gene data show CDR1 as SGHRS and CDR2 as YFSETQ.

The rearrangement joins TRBV7-2 to TRBJ2-1; D may be TRBD1 or TRBD2 (7 bases each). The length of the CDR3 is 17 residues. The germline V gene has CDR1 SGHTA and CDR2 FQGNSA. With 5 bases removed from V and 2 bases from J, the gap between germline ends came to 19 bases. In DNA form, the CDR3 reads TGTGCCAGCAGCCCGTTGCAGGGGGGGCCCGCCTACAATGAGCAGTTCTTC. Protein product: CASSPLQGGPAYNEQFF.

V is TRBV14 and J is TRBJ2-7; D is uncertain. Germline V lookup: CDR1 SGHDN, CDR2 FVKESK. The V end was cut by 3 bases, the J end by 3 bases, with 6 bases between. This CDR3 comprises 12 residues. The CDR3 nucleotides read TGTGCCAGCAGCCAGACGGTCTACGAGCAGTACTTC. This codes for CASSQTVYEQYF.